This T cell receptor (beta chain) was sequenced for a study of prognosis after radiotherapy for stage I lung cancer. As for the study in general: Therapy given concurrently with stereotactic body radiotherapy reached no patient.

Two rounds of multiplex PCR amplified TCR beta CDR3 from genomic DNA. First-round PCR amplification was performed with primers specific to each TRBV and TRBJ gene. TCRdb used MiXCR to reprocess the multiplex PCR reads, holding one entry per CDR3 protein. The table has 14,000 or so distinct CDR3 sequences, about half seen once. As for this clonotype: Given a far larger clone just one base away, this is likely a sequencing read error.

Node-negative status on CT and PET/CT applied to all patients, none having prior chemotherapy, radiotherapy or other malignancies. Germline V CDR1 and CDR2: MNHEY, SMNVEV (reference sequence). The CDR3 runs 15 residues. The chain has TRBV27 and TRBJ2-2, with 8 bases fitting TRBD1. The receptor comes from a donor aged 50 or older with non-small cell lung cancer. Specimen: PBMCs, collected before or after stereotactic body radiation therapy (not recorded which). The CDR3 reads CASSEGQVMPGDLFF. DNA for the CDR3: TGTGCCAGCAGTGAGGGACAGGTGATGCCCGGGGATCTGTTTTTT.